This paragraph reports one T cell receptor (beta chain). Data came from immunoSEQ multiplex PCR; TCRdb stores just in-frame clones and leaves some out. Of about a million clones listed, around three quarters are singletons. These data belong to a study of shared clonotypes between healthy human individuals. Every donor, a Caucasian adult, lived in Nashville, Tennessee. Source material: memory CD4+ T cells sorted from blood. The subset here: CD45RA-negative fraction. The clonotype comes from a man younger than 30 in good health.

The DNA for the CDR3 is TGTGCCAGCAGACCGAGGGATTTGGCCAAAAACATTCAGTACTTC. This encodes CASRPRDLAKNIQYF. The chain links TRBV27 to TRBJ2-4; D possibly corresponds to TRBD2 (5 bases). The CDR3 has 15 residues. V was pared by 6 bases and J by 1 base, with 13 bases between. Per the germline V gene, CDR1 is MNHEY and CDR2 is SMNVEV (reference sequence).